This T cell receptor (beta chain) was profiled in a study of control samples from healthy donors and cancer patients. The table came from immunoSEQ multiplex PCR; TCRdb's copy has only in-frame clones and leaves some out. The top ten hold 20% to 30% of the sample, which has roughly 43,000 clones, about 94% seen once. Unmatched junction bases numbered 11, after V lost 4 bases and J lost 8 bases. The germline V gene has CDR1 SGHNT and CDR2 YYREEE (reference sequence). CDR3 size: 15 residues. This TCR came from a man in his fifties or sixties in good health. Sequencing was carried out using blood. The chain employs TRBV5-4 and TRBJ1-2, with 10 nucleotides matching TRBD1. The CDR3 reads CASSKDPGTGEGYTF. The CDR3 region has the DNA TGTGCCAGCAGCAAAGACCCCGGGACAGGGGAGGGCTACACCTTC.